This entry lists 26 T cell receptor beta chains sequenced from one sample in a study of blood T cell repertoires in COVID-19. Sequencing used immunoSEQ multiplex PCR; TCRdb keeps in-frame clones, though not all of them. The repertoire holds fewer than 300,000 clones, roughly 85% seen once, with 4% to 6% in the top ten. Sequenced: peripheral blood. Receptors originate from a man in his fifties with active or convalescent COVID-19.

The V gene is TRBV5-1, the J gene TRBJ2-7; a weak D match, TRBD2 (6 bases). CDR3 size: 14 residues. Germline V gene lookup returns CDR1 SGHRS and CDR2 YFSETQ. Trimming took 0 bases from V and 7 from J, leaving 14 bases between them. As DNA, the CDR3 is TGCGCCAGCAGCTTGGAAAATAGGGCGGGAGAGCAGTACTTC. It codes for CASSLENRAGEQYF.

The rearrangement links TRBV27 to TRBJ2-2; 7 nucleotides match TRBD1. The CDR3 is made up of 14 amino acids. CDR1 and CDR2 from the germline V gene are MNHEY and SMNVEV (reference sequence). V lost 4 bases to trimming and J lost 7 bases; unmatched junction nucleotides: 6. The CDR3 loop reads CASSYRGGVGELFF. In DNA, the CDR3 is TGTGCCAGCAGTTACAGGGGCGGTGTCGGGGAGCTGTTTTTT.

The chain uses TRBV24-1 and TRBJ2-6, with 7 bases matching TRBD2. CDR1 is KGHDR and CDR2 is SFDVKD in the germline V gene. V lost 3 bases and J lost 4; bases outside the gene matches: 5. The CDR3 totals 16 residues. The CDR3 spells CATSDPTSAGANVLTF. The CDR3 bases are TGTGCCACCAGTGATCCAACTAGCGCGGGGGCCAACGTCCTGACTTTC.

The rearrangement joins TRBV6-5 to TRBJ2-7; D gene uncertain. Trimming took off 5 bases at V and 6 bases at J, with 8 bases between the two ends. This CDR3 comprises 11 residues. Germline V gene sequence: CDR1 MNHEY, CDR2 SVGAGI. In DNA form, the CDR3 reads TGTGCCAGCAGTACACCGGGCGAGCAGTACTTC. Encoded protein: CASSTPGEQYF.

This clone has more than one count but fewer than ten. CDR3 sequence reads: CASSTSGLNNEQFF. Here the CDR3 DNA reads TGTGCCAGCAGCACCTCGGGACTCAACAATGAGCAGTTCTTC. The chain combines TRBV6-5 with TRBJ2-1; D perhaps matches TRBD2 (6 bases). The CDR3 has 14 amino acids. Germline V CDR1 and CDR2: MNHEY, SVGAGI. The V and J ends lost 6 bases and 5 bases respectively, with 14 bases between them.

V gene TRBV4-2 combines with J gene TRBJ2-2; possibly TRBD1 for D (6 bases). Germline V CDR1 and CDR2: LGHNA, YNFKEQ. CDR3 size: 16 residues. V lost 0 bases and J lost 3, with 11 bases in between. The CDR3 DNA is TGTGCCAGCAGCCAAGAAACAGGGCAATACACCGGGGAGCTGTTTTTT. Protein product: CASSQETGQYTGELFF.

CDR3 sequence reads: CASSPGLAGGNEQFF. The CDR3 DNA follows: TGCGCCAGCAGCCCAGGACTAGCGGGCGGCAATGAGCAGTTCTTC. This chain joins TRBV5-1 and TRBJ2-1; 11 nucleotides line up with TRBD2. V trimming: 4 bases; J trimming: 6 bases; junction bases outside the gene matches: 6. This CDR3 contains 15 residues. CDR1 SGHRS and CDR2 YFSETQ come from the germline V gene.

This rearrangement joins TRBV4-2 to TRBJ1-6; 7 nucleotides align to TRBD1. Germline CDR1 is LGHNA and CDR2 is YNFKEQ. V trimming: 5 bases; J trimming: 7 bases; junction bases outside the gene matches: 14. The CDR3 spans 17 residues. The CDR3 spells CASSAILRQGNNSPLHF. CDR3 DNA: TGTGCCAGCAGCGCTATCCTCCGACAGGGTAACAATTCACCCCTCCACTTT.

CDR3: CASSVGQAYGYTF. The DNA for the CDR3 is TGTGCCAGTAGTGTAGGACAAGCTTATGGCTACACCTTC. The V call is TRBV19, the J call TRBJ1-2; the D gene is possibly TRBD1 (5 bases). The CDR3 is 13 residues long. Germline V gene data show CDR1 as LNHDA and CDR2 as SQIVND (reference sequence). The V and J ends lost 5 bases and 5 bases respectively, with 12 bases between them. Using reference TRBV19 and TRBJ1-2 for the parts outside the CDR3, the full variable domain is DGGITQSPKYLFRKEGQNVTLSCEQNLNHDAMYWYRQDPGQGLRLIYYSQIVNDFQKGDIAEGYSVSREKKESFPLTVTSAQKNPTAFYLCASSVGQAYGYTFGSGTRLTVV.

This clone has a single count. The rearrangement links TRBV30 to TRBJ1-2, with D perhaps matching TRBD1 (5 bases). The CDR3 runs 15 residues. Germline CDR1 is GTSNPN and CDR2 is SVGIG (reference sequence). Deletions cut 3 bases from V and 3 bases from J, with 17 bases between. The CDR3, as DNA: TGTGCCTGGAGGGAAGAAGGGGTGGGGTACTATGGCTACACCTTC. Protein product: CAWREEGVGYYGYTF.

J is TRBJ2-7 and V is TRBV7-9, with 13 nucleotides matching TRBD2. This CDR3 contains 16 residues. Germline CDR1 reads SEHNR; CDR2 reads FQNEAQ (reference sequence). The V and J ends lost 5 bases and 1 base, in that order; junction bases with no gene match: 5. CDR3 DNA: TGTGCCAGCAGCACCGGGACTAGCGGGAAATCCTACGAGCAGTACTTC. Encoded protein: CASSTGTSGKSYEQYF.

V and J are TRBV30 and TRBJ2-3; tentative D call: TRBD2 (5 bases). The germline V gene encodes CDR1 GTSNPN and CDR2 SVGIG (reference sequence). V lost 6 bases and J 1 base, leaving 8 bases between the germline ends. The CDR3 is 12 residues long. In DNA, the CDR3 is TGTGCCTGCACCGGGGGCACAGATACGCAGTATTTT. This sequence encodes CACTGGTDTQYF.

As regards this clone: One junction end does not reproduce the germline sequence, and a read error may be involved. The genes are TRBV9 and TRBJ1-2, with TRBD1 identical over 7 bases. Germline V gives CDR1 SGDLS, CDR2 YYNGEE. The CDR3 extends over 15 amino acids. Here the CDR3 reads CASGVVGQEDYGYTF. The CDR3 nucleotides read TGTGCCAGCGGCGTAGTTGGACAGGAGGACTATGGCTACACCTTC. The complete variable domain, with remaining parts taken from reference TRBV9 and TRBJ1-2, reads DSGVTQTPKHLITATGQRVTLRCSPRSGDLSVYWYQQSLDQGLQFLIQYYNGEERAKGNILERFSAQQFPDLHSELNLSSLELGDSALYFCASGVVGQEDYGYTFGSGTRLTVV.

In regard to this clone: Other DNA sequences in the same sample also yield this CDR3. The chain combines TRBV18 with TRBJ1-1; D unresolved. CDR3 size: 12 residues. Germline CDR1 reads KGHSH; CDR2 reads LQKENI. Trimming removed 2 bases at V and 4 bases at J, with 5 bases between. The CDR3, as DNA: TGTGCCAGCTCACCAGGCACCACTGAAGCTTTCTTT. Protein product: CASSPGTTEAFF.

The chain couples TRBV4-2 to TRBJ2-1; 7 nucleotides match TRBD2. Germline CDR1 and CDR2: LGHNA and YNFKEQ. This CDR3 contains 16 residues. V was clipped by 0 bases and J by 10 bases; unmatched bases: 12. The CDR3 loop is CASSQDITGGVREQFF. For the CDR3, the DNA is TGTGCCAGCAGCCAAGATATTACGGGAGGCGTGAGGGAGCAGTTCTTC.

The gene calls are TRBV28 and TRBJ2-7, with D tentatively TRBD2 (7 bases). The length of the CDR3 is 16 residues. Germline V gene lookup returns CDR1 MDHEN and CDR2 SYDVKM. With 1 base removed from V and 0 bases from J, the gap between germline ends came to 13 bases. As DNA, the CDR3 is TGTGCCAGCAGTTTATTGGGGGGCGGGAGCTCCTACGAGCAGTACTTC. Its protein is CASSLLGGGSSYEQYF.

This clone was seen a handful of times. V usage is TRBV18 and J usage is TRBJ1-2, with D perhaps TRBD1 (6 bases). The CDR3 length is 15 residues. Between the trimmed V and J ends, which lost 5 bases and 4 bases, there was a span of 17 bases. Germline V lookup: CDR1 KGHSH, CDR2 LQKENI. As DNA, the CDR3 is TGTGCCAGCTCAGCGGACAGCGGGAGTTCCTATGGCTACACCTTC. It specifies CASSADSGSSYGYTF.

The chain combines TRBV6-5 with TRBJ1-1, with D possibly matching TRBD1 (6 bases). The CDR3 is 15 residues long. Per germline, CDR1 MNHEY and CDR2 SVGAGI. Between the trimmed V and J ends, which lost 6 bases and 5 bases, there was a span of 19 bases. This chain's CDR3 is CASRGGAASRTEAFF. CDR3 in DNA: TGTGCCAGCAGAGGGGGAGCAGCTAGTCGGACTGAAGCTTTCTTT.

The table lists this clone with a few counts. The sample has other DNA sequences that encode this CDR3 too. Written as DNA, the CDR3 is TGTGCCAGCAGTCTCAGCTCTGGAAACACCATATATTTT. It codes for CASSLSSGNTIYF. The J gene is TRBJ1-3, the V gene TRBV12-3 or TRBV12-4, with D uncertain. The V end lost 5 bases, the J end lost 0 bases, and 5 bases lay between the germline ends. CDR3 length equals 13 residues.

A single count supports this clone. The chain has TRBV5-1 and TRBJ2-7; 9 bases are shared with TRBD1. Trimming at V came to 4 bases and at J to 6 bases, leaving 11 bases not matched to a gene. The germline V gene encodes CDR1 SGHRS and CDR2 YFSETQ. The CDR3 contains 15 residues. CDR3 DNA: TGCGCCAGCAGCAGACCCGGGGAGGGACAGGGCGAGCAGTACTTC. This codes for CASSRPGEGQGEQYF.

The V call is TRBV4-3, the J call TRBJ1-5, with D hard to call. The CDR3 contains 14 residues. Trimming removed 0 bases at V and 6 bases at J, with 9 bases between. Per germline, CDR1 LGHNA and CDR2 YSLEER. The CDR3 sequence is CASSQDRVGQPQHF. The CDR3 DNA reads TGCGCCAGCAGCCAAGATCGGGTTGGTCAGCCCCAGCATTTT.

This clone was recorded once. The chain combines TRBV4-1 with TRBJ2-7; the D is unclear. The length of the CDR3 is 15 residues. V lost 8 bases to trimming and J lost 0 bases, with 17 bases between them. The germline gives CDR1 MGHRA, CDR2 YSYEKL. The CDR3 DNA follows: TGCGCCAGCGCAAAGGAAGACACGAGCTCCTACGAGCAGTACTTC. It translates to CASAKEDTSSYEQYF.

The V call is TRBV18, the J call TRBJ2-7, with D possibly TRBD1 on 5 matching bases. Germline CDR1 reads KGHSH; CDR2 reads LQKENI. The CDR3 is 17 residues long. V shed 4 bases and J shed 1 base, with 20 bases lying between them. CDR3 DNA: TGTGCCAGCTCACTCGCCCCCCTCCAGGGTAAGTCCTACGAGCAGTACTTC. Translating it yields CASSLAPLQGKSYEQYF.

The V and J genes are TRBV20-1 and TRBJ2-1; 12 bases line up with TRBD2. The CDR3 covers 19 residues. The J segment lost 0 bases and the V segment lost 3 bases, leaving 12 bases of the junction unmatched. Germline values: CDR1 DFQATT, CDR2 SNEGSKA (reference sequence). CDR3 protein: CSASSSGLAGRSSYNEQFF. The CDR3 bases are TGCAGTGCTAGTAGTTCGGGACTAGCGGGCCGAAGCTCCTACAATGAGCAGTTCTTC.

V gene TRBV6-1 combines with J gene TRBJ1-2; weak D call: TRBD1 (5 bases). Germline V CDR1 and CDR2: MNHNS, SASEGT. The CDR3 loop spans 14 amino acids. Trimming pared 1 base from V and 6 bases from J, leaving 12 bases between. CDR3 DNA sequence: TGTGCCAGCAGTGAAGGTGGGGCCGAGGATGGCTACACCTTC. Translated, it gives CASSEGGAEDGYTF.

This rearrangement joins TRBV2 to TRBJ2-2, with D possibly matching TRBD1 (5 bases). V was shortened by 2 bases and J by 1 base, with 20 bases between the two germline ends. This CDR3 is 19 amino acids long. The germline CDR1 and CDR2 sequences are SNHLY and FYNNEI. The CDR3 region has the DNA TGTGCCAGCAGTGAATTTGCCGCAGGGTGGGAAATGAACACCGGGGAGCTGTTTTTT. This sequence encodes CASSEFAAGWEMNTGELFF.